The rows below give T cell receptor beta chains drawn from one sample of a study of technical replicates of blood from several donors. Method: immunoSEQ multiplex PCR; TCRdb's copy keeps in-frame clones and lacks some. Altogether some 56,000 clones are present, 90% to 95% being singletons, with the ten largest covering roughly 4.5%. The material sequenced was PBMCs. The receptors were sampled from a human donor in good health. Some clones in this sample may be carry-over from other donors' samples. The conserved cysteine and the conserved F or W are not part of the CDR3 here. The order of the fields is V gene, J gene, CDR3 protein.

>TRBV10-1|TRBJ2-7
ASISGLAGDYEQY
>TRBV9|TRBJ2-7
ASSVDNYEQY
>TRBV30|TRBJ2-7
AWRKTSGLSYEQY
>TRBV4-3|TRBJ2-2
ASSPGTSGGRGTGELF
>TRBV6-4|TRBJ2-3
ASSRTSDTDTQY
>TRBV30|TRBJ1-6
ACQRGNSPLH
>TRBV7-9|TRBJ1-3
ASSPRFRVNGGNTIY
>TRBV10-3|TRBJ2-2
AIRDSGTSGGTPNTGELF
>TRBV27|TRBJ2-1
ASSPGPGLAGGLNEQF
>TRBV7-2|TRBJ2-2
ASSLRTSPNTGELF
>TRBV2|TRBJ2-3
ATGLAGGPDTQY
>TRBV7-2|TRBJ2-3
ASSLGSSGVDTQY
>TRBV4-3|TRBJ1-5
ASSQDNQGYQPQH
>TRBV7-2|TRBJ2-7
ASSRSRGEQY
>TRBV4-2|TRBJ2-7
ASSQGLGLAGEQY
>TRBV2|TRBJ1-2
ASGQEVRGGYT
>TRBV6-5|TRBJ1-3
ASSLRDRGNTIY
>TRBV15|TRBJ1-3
ATSVPRGTPI
>TRBV2|TRBJ2-5
ARRQGPETQY
>TRBV2|TRBJ1-3
ASGQVSGNTIY
>TRBV29-1|TRBJ2-2
SVAGRGYRELF
>TRBV11-2|TRBJ2-5
ASSAGVRETQY
>TRBV5-1|TRBJ1-3
ASSRGTGPGNTIY
>TRBV5-4|TRBJ2-2
ASSLLLAGGTGELF
>TRBV6-5|TRBJ2-7
ASSYLRQGHYEQY
>TRBV29-1|TRBJ2-7
SVESPGETYEQY
>TRBV7-3|TRBJ2-6
ASSDDRDRGAGANVLT
>TRBV30|TRBJ2-6
AWTASGRGANVLT
>TRBV7-9|TRBJ2-1
ASGPIGAYNEQF
>TRBV6-1|TRBJ2-5
ASSETGAETQY
>TRBV12-5|TRBJ2-3
ASGSRQGDTQY
>TRBV7-2|TRBJ1-2
ASGSGYGYT
>TRBV1|TRBJ1-1
TSSPGGAF
>TRBV2|TRBJ1-5
ASSEGRGTNQPQH
>TRBV7-3|TRBJ2-3
ASSSDRGHTDTQY
>TRBV6-5|TRBJ2-7
ASSASGRNYEQY
>TRBV29-1|TRBJ2-1
SVDGLAVQTYNEQF
>TRBV11-2|TRBJ2-7
ASSSRSFEQY
>TRBV7-9|TRBJ2-1
ATGSLSVNEQF
>TRBV7-9|TRBJ1-2
ASSLTDSDH
>TRBV4-3|TRBJ2-2
ASGTSGRSTGELF
>TRBV16|TRBJ2-3
ASSQSSGWGRGTDTQY
>TRBV30|TRBJ1-1
AGHRRGFDTEAF
>TRBV29-1|TRBJ1-1
SVEGGGGYTEAF
>TRBV7-9|TRBJ1-1
ASSPPQSNTEAF
>TRBV5-6|TRBJ1-2
ASSVQRGQGSYGYT
>TRBV2|TRBJ2-2
ASRPTSGNTGELF
>TRBV10-3|TRBJ1-6
AISAGLTNSPLH
>TRBV11-2|TRBJ1-1
ASSLGHNTEAF
>TRBV11-3|TRBJ1-1
ASSTREGSTEAF
>TRBV6-6|TRBJ1-2
ASSYSGLPNYGYT
>TRBV28|TRBJ2-3
ASSLPRQLTDTQY
>TRBV4-2|TRBJ1-4
ASSQDPLNEKLF
>TRBV10-3|TRBJ2-3
AIRALATDTQY